The 10 T cell receptor beta chains listed next were all sequenced from one sample in a study of T cells in Graves' hyperthyroidism and ophthalmopathy. TCR beta CDR3 region amplification was performed from RNA transcripts. HTBI primers were employed in a first-round RT-PCR of the TCR CDR3. MiXCR, applied by TCRdb to the multiplex PCR reads, yields one record per CDR3 protein. The sample has approximately 530,000 distinct CDR3 sequences, 20% seen once; the top ten hold over 45%. The sample was blood. These receptors originate from a middle-aged man with Graves' ophthalmopathy.

The chain couples TRBV5-1 to TRBJ2-5, with a tentative D call TRBD2 (7 bases). The length of the CDR3 is 14 residues. V gave up 1 base and J gave up 6 bases, with 13 bases separating them. Germline assignment: CDR1 SGHRS and CDR2 YFSETQ. CDR3 in DNA: TGCGCCAGCAGCTTGACGGGGGGCGTAAAGACCCAGTACTTC. Its translation: CASSLTGGVKTQYF.

V usage is TRBV12-3 or TRBV12-4 and J usage is TRBJ2-7; a weak D match, TRBD1 (6 bases). The CDR3 length is 15 residues. Trimming removed 5 bases at V and 5 bases at J, with 19 bases between. CDR3 in DNA: TGTGCCAGCAGTCCGACCGGGACACTGAACCACGAGCAGTACTTC. Translated, it gives CASSPTGTLNHEQYF.

This clonotype appeared many times. The V gene is TRBV2, the J gene TRBJ2-2; 7 bases match TRBD1. The CDR3 runs to 15 residues. Germline V gene sequence: CDR1 SNHLY, CDR2 FYNNEI. V trimming: 5 bases; J trimming: 1 base; junction bases outside the gene matches: 4. The CDR3 nucleotides read TGTGCCAGCAGTAGAGGGACAGTGAACACCGGGGAGCTGTTTTTT. Translating gives CASSRGTVNTGELFF. Supplemented by reference TRBV2 and TRBJ2-2, the full variable domain reads EPEVTQTPSHQVTQMGQEVILRCVPISNHLYFYWYRQILGQKVEFLVSFYNNEISEKSEIFDDQFSVERPDGSNFTLKIRSTKLEDSAMYFCASSRGTVNTGELFFGEGSRLTVL.

This clonotype was counted many times. CDR3 nucleotides: TGTGCCAGCAGTGAAGTGGACAGGATGAACACTGAAGCTTTCTTT. It translates to CASSEVDRMNTEAFF. The chain employs TRBV6-1 and TRBJ1-1, with TRBD1 matching 7 bases. CDR3 size: 15 residues. V shed 1 base and J 0 bases; nucleotides not matched to a gene: 2. Germline loops: CDR1 MNHNS, CDR2 SASEGT.

The sample holds a few counts of this clonotype. The chain employs TRBV14 and TRBJ2-1, with D unresolved. CDR1 is SGHDN and CDR2 is FVKESK in the germline V gene. Trimming removed 1 base at V and 6 bases at J, with 10 bases between. The CDR3 length is 14 residues. CDR3 loop: CASSQAHNGNEQFF. The CDR3 region has the DNA TGTGCCAGCAGCCAAGCCCACAATGGCAATGAGCAGTTCTTC.

This clonotype was seen repeatedly, ten times or more. The chain links TRBV20-1 to TRBJ2-1, with a weak D call TRBD2 (6 bases). The CDR3 is 12 residues long. Germline CDR1 DFQATT, CDR2 SNEGSKA (reference sequence). Trimming removed 5 bases at V and 6 bases at J, with 11 bases between. CDR3 amino acids: CSAPAGSNEQFF. The CDR3 DNA sequence: TGCAGTGCTCCCGCGGGGAGCAATGAGCAGTTCTTC.

The chain links TRBV16 to TRBJ2-7; D remains unclear. Germline lookup yields CDR1 KGHSY and CDR2 FQNENV. The V end was cut by 0 bases, the J end by 3 bases, with 6 bases between. The CDR3 consists of 13 residues. CDR3 nucleotide sequence: TGTGCCAGCAGCCAATCGAGTAGCTACGAGCAGTACTTC. It translates to CASSQSSSYEQYF.

This clonotype was seen at least ten times. This chain uses TRBV7-2 with TRBJ1-1, with D unclear. The germline V and J ends were trimmed by 4 bases and 1 base, with 7 bases remaining between them. The CDR3 runs 13 residues. Germline CDR1 reads SGHTA; CDR2 reads FQGNSA. The CDR3 nucleotides are TGTGCCAGCAGCTACCGACAGAACACTGAAGCTTTCTTT. Translating gives CASSYRQNTEAFF.

This clonotype was recorded many times. The V and J genes are TRBV28 and TRBJ2-7, with TRBD2 identical over 7 bases. The V gene end was trimmed by 8 bases and the J gene end by 4 bases; junction bases not matched to a gene: 8. The CDR3 is 13 residues long. Germline V gene data show CDR1 as MDHEN and CDR2 as SYDVKM. CDR3 protein: CASLGGYGYEQYF. CDR3 coding DNA: TGTGCCAGCCTGGGGGGGTACGGGTACGAGCAGTACTTC.

This chain uses TRBV29-1 with TRBJ2-7; 7 bases are shared with TRBD2. Germline V CDR1 and CDR2: SQVTM, ANQGSEA. V gave up 5 bases and J gave up 5 bases; unmatched junction bases: 15. The CDR3 is 15 amino acids. The CDR3 spells CSVSLRLAEAHEQYF. CDR3 sequence (DNA): TGCAGCGTTAGTCTTCGACTAGCCGAGGCCCACGAGCAGTACTTC.